This T cell receptor (beta chain) came from a study of T cells after yellow fever vaccination. Study-wide background: SMART-Seq v4 Ultra Low Input prepared libraries from low-cell fractions.

V lost 6 bases and J 3 bases, leaving 15 bases between the germline ends. The CDR3 consists of 14 residues. Germline loops: CDR1 LNHDA, CDR2 SQIVND (reference sequence). Via MiXCR, TCRdb re-called the 5' RACE reads, giving one row per CDR3 protein. The sample has some 99,000 distinct CDR3 sequences, 5.8% seen once. This chain connects TRBV19 to TRBJ2-7; a possible D gene is TRBD1 (6 bases). The sample was CD8+ T cells sorted from PBMCs, taken 10 days after the yellow fever booster vaccination. This clonotype was sampled from a man between 18 and 29 years old who received the YFV17D yellow fever vaccine. For the CDR3, the DNA is TGTGCCAGTAGCACCTGGACAGATTTCTACGAGCAGTACTTC. Translated, it gives CASSTWTDFYEQYF.